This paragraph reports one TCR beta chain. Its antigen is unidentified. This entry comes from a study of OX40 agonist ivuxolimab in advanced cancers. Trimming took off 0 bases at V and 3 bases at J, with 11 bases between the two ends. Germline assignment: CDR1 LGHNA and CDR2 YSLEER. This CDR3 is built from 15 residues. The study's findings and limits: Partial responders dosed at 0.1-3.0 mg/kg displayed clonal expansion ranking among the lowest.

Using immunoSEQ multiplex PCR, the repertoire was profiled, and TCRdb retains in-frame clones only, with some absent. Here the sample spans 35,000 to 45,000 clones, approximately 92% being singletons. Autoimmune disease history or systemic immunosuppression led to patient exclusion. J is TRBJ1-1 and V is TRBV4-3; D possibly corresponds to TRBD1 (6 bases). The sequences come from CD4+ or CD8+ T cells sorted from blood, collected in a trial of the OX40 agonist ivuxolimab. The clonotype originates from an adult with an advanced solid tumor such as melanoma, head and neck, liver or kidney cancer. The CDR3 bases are TGCGCCAGCAGCCAAGAAGGGGGTAGGGACACTGAAGCTTTCTTT. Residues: CASSQEGGRDTEAFF.